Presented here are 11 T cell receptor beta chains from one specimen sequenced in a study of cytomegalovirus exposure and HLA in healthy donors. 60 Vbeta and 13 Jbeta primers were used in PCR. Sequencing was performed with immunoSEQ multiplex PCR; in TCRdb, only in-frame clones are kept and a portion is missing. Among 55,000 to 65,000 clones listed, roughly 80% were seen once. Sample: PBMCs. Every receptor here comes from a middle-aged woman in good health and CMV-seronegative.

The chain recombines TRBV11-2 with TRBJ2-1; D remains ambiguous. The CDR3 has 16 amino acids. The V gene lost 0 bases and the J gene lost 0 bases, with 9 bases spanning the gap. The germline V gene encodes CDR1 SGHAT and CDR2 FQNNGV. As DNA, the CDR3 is TGTGCCAGCAGCTTAGACATCTGGAGCTCCTACAATGAGCAGTTCTTC. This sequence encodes CASSLDIWSSYNEQFF.

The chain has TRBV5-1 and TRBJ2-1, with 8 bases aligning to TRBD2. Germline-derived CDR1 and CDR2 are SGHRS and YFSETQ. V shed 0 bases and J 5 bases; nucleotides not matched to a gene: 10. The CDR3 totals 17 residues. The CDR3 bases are TGCGCCAGCAGCTTGGCGGTTCGTCTAGCGGGTAACAATGAGCAGTTCTTC. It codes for CASSLAVRLAGNNEQFF. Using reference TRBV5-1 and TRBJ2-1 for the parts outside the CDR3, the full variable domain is KAGVTQTPRYLIKTRGQQVTLSCSPISGHRSVSWYQQTPGQGLQFLFEYFSETQRNKGNFPGRFSGRQFSNSRSEMNVSTLELGDSALYLCASSLAVRLAGNNEQFFGPGTRLTVL.

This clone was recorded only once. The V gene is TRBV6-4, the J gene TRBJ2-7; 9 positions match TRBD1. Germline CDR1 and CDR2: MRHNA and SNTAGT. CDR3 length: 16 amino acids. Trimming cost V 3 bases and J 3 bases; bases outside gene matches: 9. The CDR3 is CASSEGGGQGFYEQYF. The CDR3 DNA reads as TGTGCCAGCAGTGAAGGAGGGGGACAGGGATTCTACGAGCAGTACTTC.

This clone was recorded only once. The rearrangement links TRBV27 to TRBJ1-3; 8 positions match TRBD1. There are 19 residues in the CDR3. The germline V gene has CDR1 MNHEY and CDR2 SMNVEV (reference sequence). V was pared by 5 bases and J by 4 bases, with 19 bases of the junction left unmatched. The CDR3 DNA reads TGTGCCAGCAGTCCCGGGAGGTCAGGGGGCGCGGAGTCCGGAAACACCATATATTTT. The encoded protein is CASSPGRSGGAESGNTIYF.

This CDR3 reads CASSSRDSLETQYF. DNA for the CDR3: TGTGCCAGCAGTTCTCGGGACAGTTTAGAGACCCAGTACTTC. The chain joins TRBV28 to TRBJ2-5, with 7 bases fitting TRBD1. CDR1 is MDHEN, CDR2 SYDVKM, per germline. This CDR3 spans 14 amino acids. Trimming cost V 4 bases and J 4 bases; bases outside gene matches: 6.

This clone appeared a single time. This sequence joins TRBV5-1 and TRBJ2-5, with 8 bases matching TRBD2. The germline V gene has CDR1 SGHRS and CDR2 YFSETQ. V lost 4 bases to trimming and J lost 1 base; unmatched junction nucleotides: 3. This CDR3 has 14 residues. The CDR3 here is CASSQRETQETQYF. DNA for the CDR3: TGCGCCAGCAGCCAGCGGGAGACCCAAGAGACCCAGTACTTC.

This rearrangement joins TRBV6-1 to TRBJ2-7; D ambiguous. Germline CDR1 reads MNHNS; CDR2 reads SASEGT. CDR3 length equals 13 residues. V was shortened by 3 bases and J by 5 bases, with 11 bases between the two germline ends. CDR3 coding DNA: TGTGCCAGCAGTGATCAGGAAGAGAACGAGCAGTACTTC. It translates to CASSDQEENEQYF.

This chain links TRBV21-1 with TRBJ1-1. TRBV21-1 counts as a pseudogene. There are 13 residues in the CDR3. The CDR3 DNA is TGTGCCAGCAGCAAACGGTACGACACTGAAGCTTTCTTT. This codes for CASSKRYDTEAFF.

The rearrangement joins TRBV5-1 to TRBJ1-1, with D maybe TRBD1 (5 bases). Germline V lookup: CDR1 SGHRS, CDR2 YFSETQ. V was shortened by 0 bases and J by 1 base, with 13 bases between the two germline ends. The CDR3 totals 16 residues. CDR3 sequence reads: CASSLVGVGRNTEAFF. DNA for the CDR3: TGCGCCAGCAGCTTGGTAGGGGTCGGTCGGAACACTGAAGCTTTCTTT.

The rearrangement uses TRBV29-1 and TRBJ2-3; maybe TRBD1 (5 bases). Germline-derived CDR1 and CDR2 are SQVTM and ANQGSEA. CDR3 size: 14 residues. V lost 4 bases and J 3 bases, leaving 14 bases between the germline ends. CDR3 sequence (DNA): TGCAGCGTTGCGGGTCCAGGGCTTACAGATACGCAGTATTTT. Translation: CSVAGPGLTDTQYF.

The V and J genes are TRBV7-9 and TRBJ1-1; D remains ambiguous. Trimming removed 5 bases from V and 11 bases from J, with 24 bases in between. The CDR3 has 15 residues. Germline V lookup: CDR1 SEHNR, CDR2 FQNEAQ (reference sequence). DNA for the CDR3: TGTGCCAGCAGCCCCAACCGCGGTGTACCCTCCGGGGCTTTCTTT. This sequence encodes CASSPNRGVPSGAFF.